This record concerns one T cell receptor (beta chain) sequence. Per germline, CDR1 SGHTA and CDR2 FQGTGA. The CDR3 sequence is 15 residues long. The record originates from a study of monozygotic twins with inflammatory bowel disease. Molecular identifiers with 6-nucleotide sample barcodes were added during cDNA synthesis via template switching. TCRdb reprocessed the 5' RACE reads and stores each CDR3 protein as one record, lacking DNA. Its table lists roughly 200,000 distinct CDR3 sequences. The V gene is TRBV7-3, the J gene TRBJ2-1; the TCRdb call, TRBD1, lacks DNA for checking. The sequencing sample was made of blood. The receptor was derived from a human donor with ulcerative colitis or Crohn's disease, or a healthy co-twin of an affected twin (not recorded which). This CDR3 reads CASSRGGFPYNEQFF.